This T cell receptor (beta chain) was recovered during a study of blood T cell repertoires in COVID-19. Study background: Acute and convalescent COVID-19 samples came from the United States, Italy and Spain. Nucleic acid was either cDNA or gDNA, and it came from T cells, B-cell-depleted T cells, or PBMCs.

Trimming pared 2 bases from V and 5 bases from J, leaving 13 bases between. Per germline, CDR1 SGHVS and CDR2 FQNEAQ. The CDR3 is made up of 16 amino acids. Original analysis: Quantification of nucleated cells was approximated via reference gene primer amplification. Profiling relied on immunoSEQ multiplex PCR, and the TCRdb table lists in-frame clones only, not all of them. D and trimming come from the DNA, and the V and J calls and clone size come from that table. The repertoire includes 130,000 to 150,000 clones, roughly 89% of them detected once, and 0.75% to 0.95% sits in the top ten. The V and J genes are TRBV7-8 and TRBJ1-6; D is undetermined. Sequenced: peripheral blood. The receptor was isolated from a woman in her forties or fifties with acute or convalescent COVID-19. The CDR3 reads CASSLRSGSDNSPLHF. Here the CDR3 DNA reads TGTGCCAGCAGCTTAAGGAGTGGGTCAGATAATTCACCCCTCCACTTT.